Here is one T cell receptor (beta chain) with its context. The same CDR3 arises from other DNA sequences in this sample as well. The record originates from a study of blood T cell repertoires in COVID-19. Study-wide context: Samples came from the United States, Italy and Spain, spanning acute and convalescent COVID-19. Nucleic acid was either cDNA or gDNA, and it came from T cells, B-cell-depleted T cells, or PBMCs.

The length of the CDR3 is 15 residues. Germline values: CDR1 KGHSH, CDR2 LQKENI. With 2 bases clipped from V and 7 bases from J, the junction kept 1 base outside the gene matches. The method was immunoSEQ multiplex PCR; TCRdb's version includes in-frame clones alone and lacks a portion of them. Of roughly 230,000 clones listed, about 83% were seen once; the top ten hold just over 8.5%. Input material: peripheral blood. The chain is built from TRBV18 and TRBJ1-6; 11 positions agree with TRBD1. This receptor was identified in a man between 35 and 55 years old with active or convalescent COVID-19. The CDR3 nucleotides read TGTGCCAGCTCACCAGGGACAGGGGGAAATTCACCCCTCCACTTT. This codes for CASSPGTGGNSPLHF.